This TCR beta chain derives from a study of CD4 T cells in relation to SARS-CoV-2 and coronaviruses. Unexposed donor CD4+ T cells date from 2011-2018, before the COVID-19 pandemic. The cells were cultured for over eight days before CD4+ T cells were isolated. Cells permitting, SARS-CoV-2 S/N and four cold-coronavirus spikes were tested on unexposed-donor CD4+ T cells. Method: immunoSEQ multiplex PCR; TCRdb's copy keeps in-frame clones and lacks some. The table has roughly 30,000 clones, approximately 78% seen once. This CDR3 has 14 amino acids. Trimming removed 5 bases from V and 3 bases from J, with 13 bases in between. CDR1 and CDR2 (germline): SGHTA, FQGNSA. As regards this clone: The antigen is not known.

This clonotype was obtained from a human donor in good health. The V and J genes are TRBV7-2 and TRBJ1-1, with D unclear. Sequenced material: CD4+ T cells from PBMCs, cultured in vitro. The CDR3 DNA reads TGTGCCAGCAGCATCCCGGGCGGGCACACTGAAGCTTTCTTT. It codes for CASSIPGGHTEAFF. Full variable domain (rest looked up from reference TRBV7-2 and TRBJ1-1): GAGVSQSPSNKVTEKGKDVELRCDPISGHTALYWYRQSLGQGLEFLIYFQGNSAPDKSGLPSDRFSAERTGGSVSTLTIQRTQQEDSAVYLCASSIPGGHTEAFFGQGTRLTVV.